These T cell receptor beta chains were read from a single sample in a study of blood T cells in healthy people across ages. MiXCR, run by TCRdb on the 5' RACE reads, gives a single entry per CDR3 protein. The profile shows some 370,000 distinct CDR3 sequences, approximately 47% of them singletons. The sequencing input was blood. Receptors originate from a man aged 60 to 69 in good health. Both conserved end residues are part of each CDR3. D genes are given only for firm matches. Clone size appears in some rows only: once, few, many, or a class for an expanded clone.

abundance,j_gene,v_gene,d_gene,CDR3nt,CDR3aa
-,TRBJ2-3,TRBV7-9,-,TGTGCCAGCAGTTTAGCCGGCGCAGATACGCAGTATTTT,CASSLAGADTQYF
-,TRBJ2-3,TRBV20-1,-,TGCAGTGCTAGAGTAGAAGTCCAGGATACGCAGTATTTT,CSARVEVQDTQYF
-,TRBJ2-3,TRBV4-1,TRBD2,TGCGCCAGCAACCAAGGGGCCCCTGGGGGGGGCACAGATACGCAGTATTTT,CASNQGAPGGGTDTQYF
few,TRBJ2-3,TRBV29-1,-,TGCAGCGTGAGAAAAGGGGATTTTAGCACAGATACGCAGTATTTT,CSVRKGDFSTDTQYF
once,TRBJ2-7,TRBV12-3/TRBV12-4,-,TGTGCCAGCAGCCCTGGGACCAAGGTGGAGCAGTACTTC,CASSPGTKVEQYF
-,TRBJ1-1,TRBV6-1,TRBD1,TGTGCCAGCATAAAGGGGGGGACAGGGGCTACGAACACTGAAGCTTTCTTT,CASIKGGTGATNTEAFF
few,TRBJ2-1,TRBV2,-,TGTGCCAGCAGTGAAGGGGGACATAGCTCCTACAATGAGCAGTTCTTC,CASSEGGHSSYNEQFF
-,TRBJ2-3,TRBV21-1,-,TGTGCCAGCAGCACCCGGACAGATACGCAGTATTTT,CASSTRTDTQYF
-,TRBJ2-2,TRBV5-1,TRBD1,TGCGCCAGCAGCCTCGACAGGGCCACCGGGGAGCTGTTTTTT,CASSLDRATGELFF
-,TRBJ2-2,TRBV29-1,-,TGCAGCGTTGACTCGGTGACCGGGGAGCTGTTTTTT,CSVDSVTGELFF
-,TRBJ2-4,TRBV28,-,TGTGCCAGCAGCCGGACCGCCCTAGCCAAAAACATTCAGTACTTC,CASSRTALAKNIQYF
-,TRBJ2-5,TRBV5-1,-,TGCGCCAGCAGCTTTAGGGGGACCGAAGAGACCCAGTACTTC,CASSFRGTEETQYF
many,TRBJ2-5,TRBV12-3/TRBV12-4,TRBD1,TGTGCCAGCAGTCCGGGACAGCAGGGAGAGACCCAGTACTTC,CASSPGQQGETQYF
-,TRBJ1-1,TRBV27,-,TGTGCCAGCAAAACCCCCCTAAACACTGAAGCTTTCTTT,CASKTPLNTEAFF
few,TRBJ2-1,TRBV5-1,-,TGCGCCAGCAGCTTGGATGGACGAGCGACTTACAATGAGCAGTTCTTC,CASSLDGRATYNEQFF
-,TRBJ1-6,TRBV7-3,-,TGTGCCAGCAGCTCCGGGACTCCGGATAATTCACCCCTCCACTTT,CASSSGTPDNSPLHF
-,TRBJ2-1,TRBV6-1,TRBD1,TGTGCCAGCAGAGGGACAGGGTCTGACAATGAGCAGTTCTTC,CASRGTGSDNEQFF
-,TRBJ2-5,TRBV4-2,-,TGTGCCAGCAGCCAACTCGAAAATCCACAAGAGACCCAGTACTTC,CASSQLENPQETQYF
-,TRBJ2-7,TRBV28,-,TGTGCCAGCACCCAAGGGGGAGCGGGCAGCTACGAGCAGTACTTC,CASTQGGAGSYEQYF
few,TRBJ2-7,TRBV28,TRBD1,TGTGCCAGCAGACGACAGGGGTCCTACGAGCAGTACTTC,CASRRQGSYEQYF
few,TRBJ2-7,TRBV5-1,TRBD2,TGCGCCAGCAGCCTGGCTAGCGGAGCGAGCTCCTACGAGCAGTACTTC,CASSLASGASSYEQYF
-,TRBJ2-7,TRBV5-1,-,TGCGCCAGCAGCTCTGACTACAATGAGCAGTACTTC,CASSSDYNEQYF
-,TRBJ1-2,TRBV12-3/TRBV12-4,-,TGTGCCAGCAGTTTAGGGGGCCTCGGCTACACCTTC,CASSLGGLGYTF
-,TRBJ2-3,TRBV20-1,-,TGCAGTGCTAGAGCTGCCCTTAGCACAGATACGCAGTATTTT,CSARAALSTDTQYF
once,TRBJ2-1,TRBV20-1,-,TGCAGTGCCGATACCCCTCAGGGAAACAATGAGCAGTTCTTC,CSADTPQGNNEQFF
few,TRBJ2-3,TRBV12-3/TRBV12-4,TRBD2,TGTGCCAGCAGTTCCCGGGGGGTTCCTAGCACAGATACGCAGTATTTT,CASSSRGVPSTDTQYF
-,TRBJ1-1,TRBV13,-,TGTGCCAGCAGCTTAACAGGCTTCACTGAAGCTTTCTTT,CASSLTGFTEAFF
few,TRBJ2-1,TRBV20-1,TRBD2,TGCAGTGCTAGAGAGTCCCGCCTAGCGGGTGACTACAATGAGCAGTTCTTC,CSARESRLAGDYNEQFF
-,TRBJ1-2,TRBV10-3,-,TGTGCCATCAGGGAGGACCAGGGAAGGGATGGCTACACCTTC,CAIREDQGRDGYTF
-,TRBJ1-5,TRBV7-9,-,TGTGCCAGCAGCTTAGGGAGCCAGCCCCAGCATTTT,CASSLGSQPQHF
-,TRBJ2-5,TRBV7-2,-,TGTGCCAGCAGGCCTACAGGACAAGAGACCCAGTACTTC,CASRPTGQETQYF
few,TRBJ2-1,TRBV6-2/TRBV6-3,-,TGTGCCAGCAGTACGGACCCACACAATGAGCAGTTCTTC,CASSTDPHNEQFF
-,TRBJ2-1,TRBV11-2,TRBD1,TGTGCCAGCAGCTTAGTAGAGACAGGGACCGACAATGTGCAGTTCTTC,CASSLVETGTDNVQFF
-,TRBJ2-3,TRBV6-1,TRBD2,TGTGCCACCTCTATGCAGAGCGGGGGGACCGGAGATACGCAGTATTTT,CATSMQSGGTGDTQYF
-,TRBJ2-5,TRBV7-3,-,TGTGCCAGCAGCCAGGGACGGGGGGAGACCCAGTACTTC,CASSQGRGETQYF
few,TRBJ2-5,TRBV2,-,TGTGCCAGCGGGCGGGCCCAAGAGACCCAGTACTTC,CASGRAQETQYF
-,TRBJ2-7,TRBV6-5,TRBD2,TGTGCCAGCAGTTCAGCGGGATCCTACGAGCAGTACTTC,CASSSAGSYEQYF
-,TRBJ1-2,TRBV27,TRBD1,TGTGCCAGCAGTTCCTGGACAGGGATCTATGGCTACACCTTC,CASSSWTGIYGYTF
-,TRBJ2-6,TRBV4-3,-,TGCGCCAGCAGCCAAGATGCCGGAGTTGGGGCCAACGTCCTGACTTTC,CASSQDAGVGANVLTF
few,TRBJ2-5,TRBV5-1,-,TGCGCCAGCAGCAAGGGGGAGCGGTGGGAGACCCAGTACTTC,CASSKGERWETQYF